This T cell receptor (beta chain) is drawn from a study of T-cell memory formation after mild COVID-19. Across the whole study: The study found TCR clusters largely donor specific.

TCRdb itself ran the 5' RACE reads through MiXCR, one entry per CDR3 protein. The repertoire holds 350,000 to 400,000 distinct CDR3 sequences, with over 20% as singletons. CDR1 is LGHNA, CDR2 YNFKEQ, per germline. Trimming cost V 2 bases and J 4 bases, with 13 bases left between them. The length of the CDR3 is 15 residues. This clonotype was observed a handful of times. The gene calls are TRBV4-2 and TRBJ2-3, with D perhaps TRBD2 (6 bases). The sequenced sample consisted of PBMCs or a T cell subset sorted from them (not recorded which). The TCR was taken from an adult woman who had mild COVID-19 (a few samples of this study predate the infection). Cell type and time point are not known. Here the CDR3 reads CASSQLEGGADTQYF. The CDR3 DNA reads as TGTGCCAGCAGCCAACTTGAGGGAGGCGCAGATACGCAGTATTTT.